This TCR beta chain was sequenced for a study of blood T cell repertoires in COVID-19. Repertoires were generated with immunoSEQ multiplex PCR, while TCRdb's copy carries only in-frame clones and drops some. The sample holds 290,000 or so clones, 65% to 90% seen once. V lost 5 bases, J lost 7 bases, and 20 bases lay in between. The germline V gene has CDR1 SGHTA and CDR2 FQGNSA. This CDR3 contains 15 residues. The chain uses TRBV7-2 and TRBJ1-2, with TRBD1 as a possible D gene (5 bases). Sequenced input: peripheral blood. The sequence was obtained from a man aged 45-60 years with active or convalescent COVID-19. As DNA, the CDR3 is TGTGCCAGCAGCCCGTTAGACAGACCCGTGGGTGGCTACACCTTC. Protein sequence: CASSPLDRPVGGYTF. Full variable domain (rest looked up from reference TRBV7-2 and TRBJ1-2): GAGVSQSPSNKVTEKGKDVELRCDPISGHTALYWYRQSLGQGLEFLIYFQGNSAPDKSGLPSDRFSAERTGGSVSTLTIQRTQQEDSAVYLCASSPLDRPVGGYTFGSGTRLTVV.